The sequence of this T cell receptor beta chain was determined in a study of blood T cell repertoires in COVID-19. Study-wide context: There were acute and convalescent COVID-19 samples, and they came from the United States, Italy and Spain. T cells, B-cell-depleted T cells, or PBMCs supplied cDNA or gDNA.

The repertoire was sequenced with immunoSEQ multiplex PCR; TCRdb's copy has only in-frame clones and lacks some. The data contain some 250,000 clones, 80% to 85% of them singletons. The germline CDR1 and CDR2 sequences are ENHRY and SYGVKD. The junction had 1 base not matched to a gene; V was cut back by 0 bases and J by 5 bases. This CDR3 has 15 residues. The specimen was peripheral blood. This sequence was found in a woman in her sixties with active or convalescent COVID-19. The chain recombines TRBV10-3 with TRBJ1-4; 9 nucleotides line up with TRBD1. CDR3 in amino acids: CAISESGTGNEKLFF. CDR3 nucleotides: TGTGCCATCAGTGAGTCCGGGACAGGGAATGAAAAACTGTTTTTT.